The clone carrying this T cell receptor (beta chain) was detected ten times or more. Its antigen is still unknown. Germline CDR1 DFQATT, CDR2 SNEGSKA (reference sequence). V gave up 4 bases and J gave up 7 bases, with 18 bases separating them. The CDR3 length is 14 residues. Semi-nested PCR with Nested Universal Primer A followed constant-region reverse priming of full-length variable regions. Using its own MiXCR run on the 5' RACE reads, TCRdb lists one record per CDR3 protein. The profile shows tens of thousands of distinct CDR3 sequences, less than 40% of them singletons. The study, taken as a whole, reports: Tumor memory CD4+ T cell TCR gene usage clustered with blood and lymph node memory CD4+ cells and lymph node naive CD4+ cells. Whole repertoires were not studied in the larger cohort, only one V-J beta rearrangement.

The chain is built from TRBV20-1 and TRBJ2-3; D assignment may be TRBD1 or TRBD2 (5 bases each). The sequence derives from a female donor with breast cancer. Material: tumor-infiltrating naive CD4+ T cells sorted from the breast tumor. This sample's subset: naive CD4+ T cells, CD4+CD45RA+CD25-. CDR3 in amino acids: CSAIPGTTRHTQYF. The CDR3 DNA sequence: TGCAGTGCTATTCCCGGGACGACCCGACATACGCAGTATTTT.